A selection of T cell receptor beta chains follows, all from one sample in a study of shared clonotypes between healthy human individuals. TCRdb's copy holds only in-frame clones and misses some; the assay was immunoSEQ multiplex PCR. Among about 680,000 clones listed, 60% to 75% were seen once. Sequencing used memory CD4+ T cells sorted from blood. Receptors were obtained from a woman under 40 in good health. The CDR3 runs from the conserved cysteine through the conserved F or W. A D gene is named only where the DNA matches it firmly. Rows give clone size only sometimes, using once, few, many, or a class for an expanded clone.

TGTGCCAGCAGCACCGACAGGGGAAGCACCGGGGAGCTGTTTTTT,CASSTDRGSTGELFF,-,TRBD1,TRBJ2-2,TRBV7-8
TGTGCCAGCAGCCCGGGACAGGGGATCTTTGGTGAAAAACTGTTTTTT,CASSPGQGIFGEKLFF,-,TRBD1,TRBJ1-4,TRBV11-2
TGTGCCTGGAGTCCCGGGTCCACACCCAATCAGCCCCAGCATTTT,CAWSPGSTPNQPQHF,-,-,TRBJ1-5,TRBV30
TGTGCCAGTACGACTAGCGGGAGACGTGAGCAGTTCTTC,CASTTSGRREQFF,few,TRBD2,TRBJ2-1,TRBV19
TGCGCCAGCAGCGCGGAGGTGGGAACTCAGCCCCAGCATTTT,CASSAEVGTQPQHF,-,-,TRBJ1-5,TRBV5-1
TGTGCCTGGCAAGCGGGCCACACTGAAGCTTTCTTT,CAWQAGHTEAFF,few,-,TRBJ1-1,TRBV30
TGTGCCAGCTCACCACGGGCCACCGGGGGTCAAGAGACCCAGTACTTC,CASSPRATGGQETQYF,-,-,TRBJ2-5,TRBV18
TGTGCCTGGAGCAGCACCACCGGGGACTCCCGCCCCACAGATACGCAGTATTTT,CAWSSTTGDSRPTDTQYF,-,-,TRBJ2-3,TRBV30
TGCGCCAGCAGCGCGAGCCAGTTAACGGCGAACTATGGCTACACCTTC,CASSASQLTANYGYTF,-,-,TRBJ1-2,TRBV5-1
TGTGCCACCAGCAGAGGGGGGACAGGGGTAAAGACCCAGTACTTC,CATSRGGTGVKTQYF,-,TRBD1,TRBJ2-5,TRBV15
TGCGCCAGCAGCTTCGCGGTTAAGACAGGGGGAGATACGCAGTATTTT,CASSFAVKTGGDTQYF,-,TRBD1,TRBJ2-3,TRBV5-1
TGTGCCAGCTCATCTGACAGGGAGTATCAGCCCCAGCATTTT,CASSSDREYQPQHF,few,TRBD1,TRBJ1-5,TRBV18
TGTGCCAGTAGTCGAGGACAGGGCGCTGAAGCTTTCTTT,CASSRGQGAEAFF,-,TRBD1,TRBJ1-1,TRBV19
TGCGCCAGCACCCTGACAACCTCGAACACCGGGGAGCTGTTTTTT,CASTLTTSNTGELFF,-,-,TRBJ2-2,TRBV5-1
TGTGCCAGCAGTACCGACAGGGGGAATTCACCCCTCCACTTT,CASSTDRGNSPLHF,-,TRBD1,TRBJ1-6,TRBV6-5
TGTGCCAGCAGTGAGGCTAGCGGGAGCTACGAGCAGTACTTC,CASSEASGSYEQYF,-,TRBD2,TRBJ2-7,TRBV28
TGTGCCAGCAGCCGTAGCACAGGGAACTATGGCTACACCTTC,CASSRSTGNYGYTF,few,-,TRBJ1-2,TRBV28
TGCGCCAGCGGGGGGGAGGTTCGGAGTGAGCAGTTCTTC,CASGGEVRSEQFF,-,TRBD2,TRBJ2-1,TRBV10-1
TGCGCCAGCAGCGTGGTAGGGACAGGGGGCGAGTACATTCAGTACTTC,CASSVVGTGGEYIQYF,-,TRBD1,TRBJ2-4,TRBV5-1
TGTGCCAGCAGTGAAGCGGGACAGGTTCCCTACGAGCAGTACTTC,CASSEAGQVPYEQYF,-,TRBD1,TRBJ2-7,TRBV6-1
TGTGCCAGCAGCGTAGGGGTTAGTTCCAGAAGGGATGAGCAGTTCTTC,CASSVGVSSRRDEQFF,-,-,TRBJ2-1,TRBV9
TGTGCCAGCAGTGAACAGGGAGGTTCAAGCGGGAGGATCTATGAGCAGTTCTTC,CASSEQGGSSGRIYEQFF,many,TRBD2,TRBJ2-1,TRBV28
TGTGCCAGCAGCGTAACAGGGGATTCGTACAATGAGCAGTTCTTC,CASSVTGDSYNEQFF,-,TRBD1,TRBJ2-1,TRBV9
TGTGCCACCAGCGGCCGGACGGTGAACACTGAAGCTTTCTTT,CATSGRTVNTEAFF,-,-,TRBJ1-1,TRBV15
TGTGCCAGCAGCGCCGGAGGGGACACCGGGGAGCTGTTTTTT,CASSAGGDTGELFF,-,-,TRBJ2-2,TRBV9
TGTGCCAGCAGTCTCCGGACAGGGAAGAGCTCTGGGGCCAACGTCCTGACTTTC,CASSLRTGKSSGANVLTF,-,TRBD1,TRBJ2-6,TRBV28
TGTGCCAGCAGTGAGTCCCGGGACATTCGCGACACCATATATTTT,CASSESRDIRDTIYF,-,-,TRBJ1-3,TRBV6-1
TGTGCCAGCAGTTTATTCGGACCCGGGGAGCTGTTTTTT,CASSLFGPGELFF,many,-,TRBJ2-2,TRBV6-6
TGTGCCAGAAGCTCGGATATGAGGGGAGATTTCGGCAATCAGCCCCAGCATTTT,CARSSDMRGDFGNQPQHF,many,-,TRBJ1-5,TRBV5-3
TGTGCCAGTAGTATTGTTGACTCAGGGCCCTACGAGCAGTACTTC,CASSIVDSGPYEQYF,-,-,TRBJ2-7,TRBV19
TGCGCCAGCAGCTTGGGGTGGGGGCGACTTCTCGAGCAGTACTTC,CASSLGWGRLLEQYF,few,-,TRBJ2-7,TRBV5-1
TGTGCCAGCAGTGGCCCGGGACACAGCTACGAGCAGTACTTC,CASSGPGHSYEQYF,-,-,TRBJ2-7,TRBV28
TGCGCCAGCAGCTTACAGGGGGTAATAAGCACAGATACGCAGTATTTT,CASSLQGVISTDTQYF,-,TRBD1,TRBJ2-3,TRBV5-1
TGCGCCAGCAGCGAGACGGGGGTTCAGGAGCAGTACTTC,CASSETGVQEQYF,-,-,TRBJ2-7,TRBV10-1
TGTGCCAGTAGTGTCCGGGACAGGGTAAGTGAGCAGTTCTTC,CASSVRDRVSEQFF,-,TRBD1,TRBJ2-1,TRBV19
TGTGCCAGCAGATCTGGGGGCCGGGGGAGCAATCAGCCCCAGCATTTT,CASRSGGRGSNQPQHF,-,-,TRBJ1-5,TRBV27